This TCR beta chain derives from a study of cytomegalovirus exposure and HLA in healthy donors. Findings of the study overall: Most subjects had HLA-A and HLA-B alleles reportedly predicted accurately by TCR beta sequences. In an earlier analysis, in under 700 donors, most V segments appeared productive either ~90% or ~30% of the time.

A multiplex PCR was run with 60 Vbeta primers and 13 Jbeta primers. Clones were sequenced by immunoSEQ multiplex PCR, and TCRdb holds only the in-frame ones, with some missing. The sample totals approximately 50,000 clones. Worth noting for this clone: As yet, its antigen is unknown.

CDR1 is LNHDA and CDR2 is SQIVND in the germline V gene (reference sequence). Trimming took 6 bases from V and 8 from J, leaving 13 bases between them. This CDR3 is 12 amino acids long. The genes are TRBV19 and TRBJ1-1; a weak D match, TRBD1 (5 bases). The TCR comes from a male donor in good health and CMV-seronegative. The sequencing input was PBMCs. The CDR3 DNA follows: TGTGCCAGTAGAGACCAGGCAGGGGAAGCTTTCTTT. This sequence encodes CASRDQAGEAFF.